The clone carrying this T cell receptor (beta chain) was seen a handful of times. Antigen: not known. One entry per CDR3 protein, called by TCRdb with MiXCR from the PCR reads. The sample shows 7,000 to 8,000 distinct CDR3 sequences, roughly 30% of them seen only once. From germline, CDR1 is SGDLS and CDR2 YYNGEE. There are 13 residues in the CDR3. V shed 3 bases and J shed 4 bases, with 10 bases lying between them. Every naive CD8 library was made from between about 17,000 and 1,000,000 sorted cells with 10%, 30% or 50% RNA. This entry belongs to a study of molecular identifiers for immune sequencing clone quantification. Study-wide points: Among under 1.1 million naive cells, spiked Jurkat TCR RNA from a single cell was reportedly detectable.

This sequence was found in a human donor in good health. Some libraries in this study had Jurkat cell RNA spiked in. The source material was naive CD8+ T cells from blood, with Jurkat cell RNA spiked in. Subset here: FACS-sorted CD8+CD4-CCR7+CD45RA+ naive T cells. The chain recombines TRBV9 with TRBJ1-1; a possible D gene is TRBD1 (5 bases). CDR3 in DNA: TGTGCCAGCAGCGCCGGGGCCGGCACTGAAGCTTTCTTT. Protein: CASSAGAGTEAFF.